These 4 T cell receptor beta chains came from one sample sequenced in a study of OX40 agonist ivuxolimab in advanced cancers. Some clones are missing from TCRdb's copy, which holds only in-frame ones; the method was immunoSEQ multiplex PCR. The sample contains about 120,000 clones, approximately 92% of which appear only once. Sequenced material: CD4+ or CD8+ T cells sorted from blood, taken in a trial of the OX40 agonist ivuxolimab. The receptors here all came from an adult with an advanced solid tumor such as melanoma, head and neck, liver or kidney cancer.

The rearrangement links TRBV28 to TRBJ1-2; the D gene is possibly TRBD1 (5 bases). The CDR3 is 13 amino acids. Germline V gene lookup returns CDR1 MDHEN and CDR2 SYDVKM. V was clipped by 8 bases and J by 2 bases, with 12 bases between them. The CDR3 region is CASLSGTNYGYTF. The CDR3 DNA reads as TGTGCCAGCCTATCCGGGACCAACTATGGCTACACCTTC.

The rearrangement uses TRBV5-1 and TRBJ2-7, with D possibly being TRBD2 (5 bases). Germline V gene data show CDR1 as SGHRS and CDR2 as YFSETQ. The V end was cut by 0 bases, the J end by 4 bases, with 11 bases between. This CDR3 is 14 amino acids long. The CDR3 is CASSLEGRRYEQYF. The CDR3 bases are TGCGCCAGCAGCTTGGAGGGCAGGAGGTACGAGCAGTACTTC.

The CDR3 reads CASSLQGAHYNEQFF. The CDR3 DNA reads TGTGCCAGCAGCCTACAGGGGGCGCATTACAATGAGCAGTTCTTC. V usage is TRBV7-2 and J usage is TRBJ2-1; 9 bases agree with TRBD1. J gave up 4 bases and V 5 bases, and 6 bases lay outside the gene matches. The CDR3 runs 15 residues. CDR1 is SGHTA and CDR2 is FQGNSA in the germline V gene.

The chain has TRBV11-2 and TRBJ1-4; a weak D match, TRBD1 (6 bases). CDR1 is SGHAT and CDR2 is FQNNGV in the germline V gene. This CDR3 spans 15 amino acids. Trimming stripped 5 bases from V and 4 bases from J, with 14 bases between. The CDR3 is CASSLRTAFNEKLFF. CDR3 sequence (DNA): TGTGCCAGCAGCCTCCGGACAGCCTTTAATGAAAAACTGTTTTTT.